Sequencing of this T cell receptor (beta chain) was carried out in a study of identical twins. In this sample, this clonotype turned up many times. cDNA carried unique molecular identifiers, and a universal primer site was added by template switching. MiXCR, applied by TCRdb to the 5' RACE reads, yields one record per CDR3 protein. The sample shows approximately 630,000 distinct CDR3 sequences, under 8.5% of them seen only once. V lost 5 bases to trimming and J lost 2 bases; unmatched junction nucleotides: 23. From germline, CDR1 is SQVTM and CDR2 ANQGSEA. This CDR3 region has 19 residues. These data were also reused for a study on yellow fever vaccine responses in identical twins.

The genes are TRBV29-1 and TRBJ1-1; 7 nucleotides line up with TRBD1. This TCR came from a woman younger than 30 in good health. The specimen sequenced was PBMCs. The CDR3 DNA reads as TGCAGCGTTTCAAAAAACAGGGGTACGCTTTCACCTTTAAACACTGAAGCTTTCTTT. Residues: CSVSKNRGTLSPLNTEAFF.